These 17 T cell receptor beta chains share one sample of origin, sequenced in a study of response to subunit inactivated influenza vaccine. TCRdb used MiXCR to reprocess the RT-PCR reads, holding one entry per CDR3 protein. This table has fewer than 700,000 distinct CDR3 sequences, approximately 13% appearing once. The material sequenced was PBMCs from blood, taken roughly 47 days after vaccination. The receptor source for this set is a man aged 50-60 years who received an inactivated influenza vaccine.

The chain links TRBV5-1 to TRBJ2-3, with D possibly being TRBD1 (6 bases). The V end was cut by 4 bases, the J end by 3 bases, with 18 bases between. The CDR3 is 16 amino acids. Germline loops: CDR1 SGHRS, CDR2 YFSETQ. CDR3 region: CASSTGTAGRTDTQYF. The DNA for the CDR3 is TGCGCCAGCAGCACAGGGACCGCCGGGCGGACAGATACGCAGTATTTT.

CDR3 sequence reads: CSALARTNPYEQYF. The CDR3 bases are TGCAGTGCTTTGGCCAGGACCAATCCTTACGAGCAGTACTTC. V is TRBV20-1 and J is TRBJ2-7; no clear D gene. The CDR3 totals 14 residues. Trimming left V 5 bases short and J 4 bases short, with 18 bases between. CDR1 and CDR2 from the germline V gene are DFQATT and SNEGSKA (reference sequence).

The chain links TRBV20-1 to TRBJ2-7; 11 bases are a match to TRBD2. This CDR3 region has 14 residues. The germline V gene encodes CDR1 DFQATT and CDR2 SNEGSKA (reference sequence). After removal of 3 bases from V and 4 bases from J, the junction contained 5 bases not matched to a gene. The CDR3 nucleotides are TGCAGTGCTAGCCCTTCTAGCGGGGGGTACGAGCAGTACTTC. Its protein is CSASPSSGGYEQYF.

In this sample, this clonotype turned up a few times. The genes are TRBV7-2 and TRBJ1-1; D uncertain. The CDR3 covers 13 residues. Germline V gene sequence: CDR1 SGHTA, CDR2 FQGNSA. Trimming removed 5 bases at V and 5 bases at J, with 12 bases between. The CDR3 is CASSIGGRTEAFF. As DNA, the CDR3 is TGTGCCAGCAGCATAGGAGGGAGGACTGAAGCTTTCTTT.

J is TRBJ2-7 and V is TRBV15, with D perhaps matching TRBD2 (5 bases). The CDR3 runs 13 residues. Trimming shortened V by 5 bases and J by 2 bases, and 10 bases separated the two germline ends. Germline V gene lookup returns CDR1 LNHNV and CDR2 YYDKDF (reference sequence). CDR3 DNA: TGTGCCACCAGCGTCGGGGTTACCTACGAGCAGTACTTC. This sequence encodes CATSVGVTYEQYF.

This clonotype was observed at least ten times. The chain is built from TRBV5-1 and TRBJ2-1; 12 positions agree with TRBD1. The germline CDR1 and CDR2 sequences are SGHRS and YFSETQ. The CDR3 covers 14 residues. V gave up 7 bases and J gave up 5 bases; unmatched junction bases: 4. This CDR3 reads CASRGTGGHNEQFF. The CDR3 nucleotides are TGCGCCAGCCGGGGGACAGGGGGCCACAATGAGCAGTTCTTC.

This rearrangement joins TRBV4-2 to TRBJ1-1, with D perhaps TRBD1 (6 bases). In germline, CDR1 is LGHNA, CDR2 YNFKEQ. This CDR3 has 14 amino acids. V was cut by 4 bases and J by 6 bases, with 15 bases left in between. CDR3 bases: TGTGCCAGCAGCCGACAGGATGCGCGGGCTGAAGCTTTCTTT. Amino acid sequence: CASSRQDARAEAFF.

This clonotype was recorded many times. The genes are TRBV4-3 and TRBJ2-3; 16 positions match TRBD2. Trimming cost V 4 bases and J 5 bases; bases outside gene matches: 6. Germline CDR1 reads LGHNA; CDR2 reads YSLEER. The length of the CDR3 is 17 residues. The CDR3 nucleotides are TGCGCCAGCAGCCCGGGACTAGCGGGGGGGCCCGGAGATACGCAGTATTTT. The encoded protein is CASSPGLAGGPGDTQYF.

The chain has TRBV12-3 or TRBV12-4 and TRBJ2-1; 7 nucleotides align to TRBD2. Trimming took 1 base from V and 5 from J; bases not matched to a gene: 5. The CDR3 totals 15 residues. The CDR3 spells CASSLVAGADNEQFF. DNA for the CDR3: TGTGCCAGCAGTTTAGTTGCGGGAGCGGACAATGAGCAGTTCTTC.

This clonotype was found many times. The chain combines TRBV7-2 with TRBJ2-7; tentative D call: TRBD2 (6 bases). The V gene's germline CDR1 is SGHTA and CDR2 FQGNSA. The CDR3 spans 15 residues. V lost 3 bases to trimming and J lost 2 bases, with 14 bases between them. The CDR3 sequence: CASSFPGLPPYEQYF. The CDR3 DNA follows: TGTGCCAGCAGCTTCCCGGGACTTCCCCCCTACGAGCAGTACTTC.

V usage is TRBV12-3 or TRBV12-4 and J usage is TRBJ2-1; D is unresolved. V lost 6 bases and J 4 bases, leaving 16 bases between the germline ends. The CDR3 contains 15 residues. The CDR3 coding sequence is TGTGCCAGCAGGCCTAACCGAATCATTTACAATGAGCAGTTCTTC. This codes for CASRPNRIIYNEQFF.

The chain employs TRBV20-1 and TRBJ2-5, with D perhaps TRBD2 (5 bases). V dropped 4 bases and J dropped 3 bases, with 15 bases sitting between them. This CDR3 region has 14 residues. Germline V CDR1 and CDR2: DFQATT, SNEGSKA (reference sequence). The CDR3 DNA sequence: TGCAGTGCTACTCAACTAGGTCTCGAAGAGACCCAGTACTTC. It codes for CSATQLGLEETQYF.

The V gene is TRBV27, the J gene TRBJ1-5, with 11 bases lining up with TRBD1. This CDR3 is 15 amino acids long. After removal of 4 bases from V and 9 bases from J, the junction contained 8 bases not matched to a gene. Germline CDR1 reads MNHEY; CDR2 reads SMNVEV (reference sequence). The CDR3 region is CASSSPRDRGAPQHF. CDR3 DNA: TGTGCCAGCAGTTCCCCCCGGGACAGGGGGGCGCCCCAGCATTTT.

The genes are TRBV3-1 and TRBJ2-4; D not certain. From germline, CDR1 is LGHDT and CDR2 YNNKEL (reference sequence). V was shortened by 1 base and J by 9 bases, with 7 bases between the two germline ends. The CDR3 runs 12 residues. CDR3 protein: CASSQAPGIQYF. The CDR3 nucleotides are TGTGCCAGCAGCCAAGCGCCGGGCATTCAGTACTTC.

This clonotype was observed at least ten times. V gene TRBV6-5 combines with J gene TRBJ2-2, with TRBD2 as a possible D gene (6 bases). Trimming took 2 bases from V and 0 from J, leaving 7 bases between them. From germline, CDR1 is MNHEY and CDR2 SVGAGI. This CDR3 region has 15 residues. The CDR3 sequence is CASSYTSTNTGELFF. CDR3 bases: TGTGCCAGCAGTTACACTAGCACGAACACCGGGGAGCTGTTTTTT.

This clonotype has just a few counts. The chain carries TRBV15 and TRBJ2-7; D gene unclear. Trimming shortened V by 2 bases and J by 4 bases, and 15 bases separated the two germline ends. The length of the CDR3 is 15 residues. The germline CDR1 and CDR2 sequences are LNHNV and YYDKDF (reference sequence). The CDR3 spells CATSRSPGPKYEQYF. CDR3 sequence (DNA): TGTGCCACCAGCAGATCCCCCGGGCCGAAATACGAGCAGTACTTC.

This clonotype was observed a handful of times. The CDR3 reads CASSPEGIGAQGANVLTF. CDR3 DNA sequence: TGCGCCAGCAGCCCTGAAGGTATAGGGGCGCAAGGGGCCAACGTCCTGACTTTC. The gene calls are TRBV4-3 and TRBJ2-6; a possible D gene is TRBD1 (5 bases). The CDR3 has 18 residues. Germline V gene data show CDR1 as LGHNA and CDR2 as YSLEER. Deletions cut 4 bases from V and 4 bases from J, with 20 bases between.